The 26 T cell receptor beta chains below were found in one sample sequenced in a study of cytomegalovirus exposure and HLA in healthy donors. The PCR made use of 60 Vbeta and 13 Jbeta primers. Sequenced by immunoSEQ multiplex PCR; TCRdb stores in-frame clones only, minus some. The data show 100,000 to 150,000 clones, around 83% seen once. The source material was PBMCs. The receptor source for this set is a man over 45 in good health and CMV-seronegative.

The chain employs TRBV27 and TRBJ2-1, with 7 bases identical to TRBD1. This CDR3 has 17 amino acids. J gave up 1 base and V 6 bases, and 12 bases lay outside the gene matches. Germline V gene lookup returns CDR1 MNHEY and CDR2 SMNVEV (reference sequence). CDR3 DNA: TGTGCCAGCAGCCAGACAGGGTTTGGGGGTTCCTACAATGAGCAGTTCTTC. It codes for CASSQTGFGGSYNEQFF.

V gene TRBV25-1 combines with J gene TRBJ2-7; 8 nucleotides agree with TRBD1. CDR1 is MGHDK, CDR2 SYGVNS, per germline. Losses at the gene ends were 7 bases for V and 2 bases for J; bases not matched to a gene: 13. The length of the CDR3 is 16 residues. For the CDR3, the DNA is TGTGCCAGCATTGGGATAGGTCGGACAGGGACCTACGAGCAGTACTTC. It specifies CASIGIGRTGTYEQYF.

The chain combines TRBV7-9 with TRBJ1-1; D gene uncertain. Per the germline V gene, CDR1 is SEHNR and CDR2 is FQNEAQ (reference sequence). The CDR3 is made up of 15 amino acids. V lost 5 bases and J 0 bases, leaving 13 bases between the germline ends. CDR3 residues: CASSPMAVMNTEAFF. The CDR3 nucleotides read TGTGCCAGCAGCCCCATGGCGGTAATGAACACTGAAGCTTTCTTT.

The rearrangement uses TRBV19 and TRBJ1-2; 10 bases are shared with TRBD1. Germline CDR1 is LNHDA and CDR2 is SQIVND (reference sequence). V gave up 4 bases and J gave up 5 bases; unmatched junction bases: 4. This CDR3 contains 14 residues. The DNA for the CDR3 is TGTGCCAGTAGTACCCCGGGACAGGGGTATGGCTACACCTTC. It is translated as CASSTPGQGYGYTF.

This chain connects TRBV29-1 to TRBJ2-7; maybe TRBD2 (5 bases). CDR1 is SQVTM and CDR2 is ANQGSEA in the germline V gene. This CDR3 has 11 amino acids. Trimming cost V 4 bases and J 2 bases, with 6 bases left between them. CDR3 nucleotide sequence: TGCAGCGTTGTGCGGGCCTACGAGCAGTACTTC. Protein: CSVVRAYEQYF.

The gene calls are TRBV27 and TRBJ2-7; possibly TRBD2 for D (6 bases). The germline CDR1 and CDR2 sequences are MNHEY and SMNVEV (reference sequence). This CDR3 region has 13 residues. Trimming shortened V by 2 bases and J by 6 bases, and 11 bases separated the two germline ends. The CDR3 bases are TGTGCCAGCAGTTTAGGGCAGGGAGGCGAGCAGTACTTC. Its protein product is CASSLGQGGEQYF.

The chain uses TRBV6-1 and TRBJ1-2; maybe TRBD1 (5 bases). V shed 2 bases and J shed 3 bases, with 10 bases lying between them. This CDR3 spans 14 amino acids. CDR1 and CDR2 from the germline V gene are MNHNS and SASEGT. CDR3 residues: CASSELGGDYGYTF. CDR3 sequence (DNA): TGTGCCAGCAGTGAACTGGGAGGGGACTATGGCTACACCTTC.

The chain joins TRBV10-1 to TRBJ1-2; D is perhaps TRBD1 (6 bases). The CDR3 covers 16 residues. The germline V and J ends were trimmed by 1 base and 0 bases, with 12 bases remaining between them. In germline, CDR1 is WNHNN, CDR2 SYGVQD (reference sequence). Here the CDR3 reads CASSELQGPPNYGYTF. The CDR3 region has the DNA TGCGCCAGCAGTGAGTTACAGGGCCCACCTAACTATGGCTACACCTTC.

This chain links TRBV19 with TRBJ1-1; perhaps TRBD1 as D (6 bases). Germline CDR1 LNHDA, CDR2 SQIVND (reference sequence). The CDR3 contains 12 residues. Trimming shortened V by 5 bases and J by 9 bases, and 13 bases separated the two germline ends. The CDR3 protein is CASSGGLRQAFF. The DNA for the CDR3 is TGTGCCAGTAGTGGGGGCCTTCGACAAGCTTTCTTT.

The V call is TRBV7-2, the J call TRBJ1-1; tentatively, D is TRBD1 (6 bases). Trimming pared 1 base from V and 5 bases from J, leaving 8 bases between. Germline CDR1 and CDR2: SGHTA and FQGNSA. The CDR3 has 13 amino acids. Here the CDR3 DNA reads TGTGCCAGCAGCTTAGAGAGGGGGACTGAAGCTTTCTTT. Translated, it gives CASSLERGTEAFF.

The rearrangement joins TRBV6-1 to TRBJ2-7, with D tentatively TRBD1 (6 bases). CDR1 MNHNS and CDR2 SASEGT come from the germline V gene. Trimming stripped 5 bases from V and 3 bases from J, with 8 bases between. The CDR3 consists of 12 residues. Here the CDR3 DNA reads TGTGCCAGCAGTACAGGGTTCTACGAGCAGTACTTC. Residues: CASSTGFYEQYF.

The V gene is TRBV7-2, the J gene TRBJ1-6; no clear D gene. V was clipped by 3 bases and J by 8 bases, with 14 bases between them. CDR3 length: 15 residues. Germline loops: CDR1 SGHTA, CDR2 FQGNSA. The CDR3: CASSLAGNYDSPLHF. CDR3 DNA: TGTGCCAGCAGCTTGGCAGGAAATTACGATTCACCCCTCCACTTT.

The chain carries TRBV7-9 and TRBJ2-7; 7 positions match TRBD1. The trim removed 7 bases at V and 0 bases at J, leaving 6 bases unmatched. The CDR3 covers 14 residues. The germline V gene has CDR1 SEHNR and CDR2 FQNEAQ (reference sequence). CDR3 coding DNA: TGTGCCAGCATCGAACGGGACAGCTCCTACGAGCAGTACTTC. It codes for CASIERDSSYEQYF.

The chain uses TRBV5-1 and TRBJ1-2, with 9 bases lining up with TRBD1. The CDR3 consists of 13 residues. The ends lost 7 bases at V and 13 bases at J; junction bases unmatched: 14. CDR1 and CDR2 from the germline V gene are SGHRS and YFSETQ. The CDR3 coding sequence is TGCGCCAGCGGAAGTCCCGGGACAGGGTTCGGCACCTTC. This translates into CASGSPGTGFGTF.

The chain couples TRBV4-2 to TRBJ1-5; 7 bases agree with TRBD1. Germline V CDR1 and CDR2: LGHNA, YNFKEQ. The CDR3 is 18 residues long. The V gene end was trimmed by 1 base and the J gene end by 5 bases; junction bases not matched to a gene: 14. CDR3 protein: CASSQGVGRQGVYQPQHF. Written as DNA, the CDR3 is TGTGCCAGCAGCCAAGGGGTCGGTAGACAGGGAGTATATCAGCCCCAGCATTTT.

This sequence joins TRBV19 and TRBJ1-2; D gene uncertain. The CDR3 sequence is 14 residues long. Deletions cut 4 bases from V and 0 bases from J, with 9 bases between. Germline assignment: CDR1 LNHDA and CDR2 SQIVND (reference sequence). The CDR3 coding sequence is TGTGCCAGTAGTACTGACGCGGCTAACTATGGCTACACCTTC. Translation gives CASSTDAANYGYTF.

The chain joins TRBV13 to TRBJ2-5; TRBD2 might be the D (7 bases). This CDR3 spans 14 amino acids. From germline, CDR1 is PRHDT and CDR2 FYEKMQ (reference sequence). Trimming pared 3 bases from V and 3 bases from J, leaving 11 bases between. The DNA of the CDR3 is TGTGCCAGCAGCTTTCAGCGGGACAAAGAGACCCAGTACTTC. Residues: CASSFQRDKETQYF.

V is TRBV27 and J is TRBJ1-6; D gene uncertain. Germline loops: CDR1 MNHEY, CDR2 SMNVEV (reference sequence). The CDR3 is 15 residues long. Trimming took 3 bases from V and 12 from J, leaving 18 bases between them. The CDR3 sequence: CASSFRGPSSQPLHF. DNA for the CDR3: TGTGCCAGCAGTTTTAGAGGGCCGTCGTCGCAACCCCTCCACTTT.

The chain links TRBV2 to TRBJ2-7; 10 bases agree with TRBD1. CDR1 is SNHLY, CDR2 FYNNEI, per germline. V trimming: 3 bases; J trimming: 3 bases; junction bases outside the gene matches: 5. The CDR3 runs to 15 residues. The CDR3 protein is CASSDPGQGIYEQYF. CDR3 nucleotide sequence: TGTGCCAGCAGTGACCCGGGACAGGGGATCTACGAGCAGTACTTC.

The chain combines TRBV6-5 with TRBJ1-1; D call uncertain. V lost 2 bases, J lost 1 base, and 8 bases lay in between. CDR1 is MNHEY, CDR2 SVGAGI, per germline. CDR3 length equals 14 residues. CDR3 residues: CASSYESRNTEAFF. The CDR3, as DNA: TGTGCCAGCAGTTACGAGAGTAGGAACACTGAAGCTTTCTTT.

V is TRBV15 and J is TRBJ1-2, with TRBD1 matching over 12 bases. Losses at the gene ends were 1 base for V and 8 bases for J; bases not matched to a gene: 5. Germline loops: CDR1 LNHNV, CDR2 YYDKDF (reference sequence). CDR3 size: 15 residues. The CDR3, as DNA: TGTGCCACCAGCAGAGGCGGGACAGGGGGCACGGGCTACACCTTC. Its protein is CATSRGGTGGTGYTF.

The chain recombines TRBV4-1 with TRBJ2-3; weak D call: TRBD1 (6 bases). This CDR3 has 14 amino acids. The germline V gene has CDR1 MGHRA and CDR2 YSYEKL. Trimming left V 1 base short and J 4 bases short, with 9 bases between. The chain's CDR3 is CASSQVQGSDTQYF. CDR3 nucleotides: TGCGCCAGCAGCCAAGTACAGGGATCAGATACGCAGTATTTT.

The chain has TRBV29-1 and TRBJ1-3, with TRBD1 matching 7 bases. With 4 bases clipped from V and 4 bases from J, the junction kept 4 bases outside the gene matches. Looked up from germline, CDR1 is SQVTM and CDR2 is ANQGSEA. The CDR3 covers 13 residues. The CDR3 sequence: CSVGQGAGNTIYF. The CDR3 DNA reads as TGCAGCGTTGGACAGGGTGCCGGAAACACCATATATTTT.

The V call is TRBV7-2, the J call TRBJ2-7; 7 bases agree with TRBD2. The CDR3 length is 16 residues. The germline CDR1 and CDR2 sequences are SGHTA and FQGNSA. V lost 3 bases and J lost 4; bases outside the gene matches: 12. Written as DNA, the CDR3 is TGTGCCAGCAGCTTTTCATTTGGGAGGGGAGGGTACGAGCAGTACTTC. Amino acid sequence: CASSFSFGRGGYEQYF. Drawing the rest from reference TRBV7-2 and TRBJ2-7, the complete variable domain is GAGVSQSPSNKVTEKGKDVELRCDPISGHTALYWYRQSLGQGLEFLIYFQGNSAPDKSGLPSDRFSAERTGGSVSTLTIQRTQQEDSAVYLCASSFSFGRGGYEQYFGPGTRLTVT.

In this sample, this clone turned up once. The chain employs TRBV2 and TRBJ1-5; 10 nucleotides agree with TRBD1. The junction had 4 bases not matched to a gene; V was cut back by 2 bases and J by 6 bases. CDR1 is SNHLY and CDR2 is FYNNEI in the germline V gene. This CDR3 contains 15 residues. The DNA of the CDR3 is TGTGCCAGCAGTGAATCGGGACAGGGGACTCAGCCCCAGCATTTT. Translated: CASSESGQGTQPQHF. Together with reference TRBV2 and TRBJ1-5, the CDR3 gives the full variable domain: EPEVTQTPSHQVTQMGQEVILRCVPISNHLYFYWYRQILGQKVEFLVSFYNNEISEKSEIFDDQFSVERPDGSNFTLKIRSTKLEDSAMYFCASSESGQGTQPQHFGDGTRLSIL.

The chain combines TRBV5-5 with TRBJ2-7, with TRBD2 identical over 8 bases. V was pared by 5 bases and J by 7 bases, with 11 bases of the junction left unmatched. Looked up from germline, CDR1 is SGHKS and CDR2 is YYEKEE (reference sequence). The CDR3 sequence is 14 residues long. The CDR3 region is CASRSPGGAWEQYF. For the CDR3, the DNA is TGTGCCAGCAGATCCCCCGGGGGGGCATGGGAGCAGTACTTC.